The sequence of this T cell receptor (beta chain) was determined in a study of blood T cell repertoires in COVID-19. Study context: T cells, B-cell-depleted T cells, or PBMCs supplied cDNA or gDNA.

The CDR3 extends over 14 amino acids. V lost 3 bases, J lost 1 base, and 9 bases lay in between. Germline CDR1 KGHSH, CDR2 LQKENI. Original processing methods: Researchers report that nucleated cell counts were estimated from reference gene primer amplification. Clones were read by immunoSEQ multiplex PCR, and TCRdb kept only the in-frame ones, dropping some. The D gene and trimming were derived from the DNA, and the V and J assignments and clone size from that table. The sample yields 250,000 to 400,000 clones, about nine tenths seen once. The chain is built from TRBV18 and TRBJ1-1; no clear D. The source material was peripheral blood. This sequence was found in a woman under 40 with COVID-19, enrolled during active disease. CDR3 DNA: TGTGCCAGCTCACCGGGCAGCCAGAACACTGAAGCTTTCTTT. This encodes CASSPGSQNTEAFF.